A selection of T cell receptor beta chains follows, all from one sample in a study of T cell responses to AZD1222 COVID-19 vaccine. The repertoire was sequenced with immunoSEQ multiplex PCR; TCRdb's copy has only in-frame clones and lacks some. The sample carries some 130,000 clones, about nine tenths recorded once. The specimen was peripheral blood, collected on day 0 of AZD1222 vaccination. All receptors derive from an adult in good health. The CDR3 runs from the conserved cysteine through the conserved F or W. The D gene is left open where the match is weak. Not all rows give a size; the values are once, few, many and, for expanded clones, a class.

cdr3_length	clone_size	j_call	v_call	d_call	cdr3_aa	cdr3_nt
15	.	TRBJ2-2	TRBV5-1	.	CASSLNVGGPGELFF	TGCGCCAGCAGCTTAAACGTAGGAGGGCCCGGGGAGCTGTTTTTT
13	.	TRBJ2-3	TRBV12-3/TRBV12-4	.	CASSRLRTDTQYF	TGTGCCAGCAGCCGACTACGCACAGATACGCAGTATTTT
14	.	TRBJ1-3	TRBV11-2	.	CASSSRVGRNTIYF	TGTGCCAGCAGCTCCCGGGTTGGAAGAAACACCATATATTTT
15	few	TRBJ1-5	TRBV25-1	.	CASSDTGRGNQPQHF	TGTGCCAGCAGTGATACGGGGCGGGGGAATCAGCCCCAGCATTTT
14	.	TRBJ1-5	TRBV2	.	CASSGGRLNQPQHF	TGTGCCAGCAGTGGGGGACGGCTCAATCAGCCCCAGCATTTT
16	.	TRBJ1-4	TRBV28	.	CASSTTGAAQNEKLFF	TGTGCCAGCAGCACGACAGGAGCGGCCCAGAATGAAAAACTGTTTTTT
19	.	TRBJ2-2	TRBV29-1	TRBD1	CSVEDDRPETGVGTGELFF	TGCAGCGTTGAAGATGACCGTCCGGAGACAGGGGTTGGCACCGGGGAGCTGTTTTTT
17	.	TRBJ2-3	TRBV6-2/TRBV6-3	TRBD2	CASSYGGLAGGRDTQYF	TGTGCCAGCAGTTACGGGGGACTAGCGGGGGGTCGCGATACGCAGTATTTT
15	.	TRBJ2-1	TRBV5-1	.	CASSLGEPYSNEQFF	TGCGCCAGCAGCTTAGGTGAACCTTATTCCAATGAGCAGTTCTTC
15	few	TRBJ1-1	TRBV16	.	CASSQSRGVGAEAFF	TGTGCCAGCAGCCAATCGCGGGGGGTAGGCGCTGAAGCTTTCTTT
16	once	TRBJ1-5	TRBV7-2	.	CASSLVGQSSNQPQHF	TGTGCCAGCAGCTTAGTGGGGCAGAGTAGCAATCAGCCCCAGCATTTT
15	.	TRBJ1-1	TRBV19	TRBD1	CATETGDWGQAEAFF	TGTGCCACCGAAACAGGGGATTGGGGCCAAGCGGAAGCTTTCTTT
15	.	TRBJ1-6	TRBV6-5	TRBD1	CASTDRDAYNSPLHF	TGTGCCAGCACGGACAGGGACGCCTATAATTCACCCCTCCACTTT
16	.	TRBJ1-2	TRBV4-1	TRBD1	CASSSLPGQANYGYTF	TGCGCCAGCAGCTCATTACCGGGACAGGCCAACTATGGCTACACCTTC
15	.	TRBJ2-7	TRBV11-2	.	CASTHYPNPGPPQYF	TGTGCCAGCACCCACTACCCCAACCCAGGCCCTCCGCAGTACTTC
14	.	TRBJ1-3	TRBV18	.	CASSPPGNGNTIYF	TGTGCCAGCTCACCACCCGGGAACGGAAACACCATATATTTT
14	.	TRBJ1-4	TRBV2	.	CASNGRSFNEKLFF	TGTGCCAGCAACGGACGGTCCTTTAATGAAAAACTGTTTTTT
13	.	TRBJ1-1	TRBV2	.	CASSGGVNTEAFF	TGTGCCAGCAGTGGAGGAGTGAACACTGAAGCTTTCTTT
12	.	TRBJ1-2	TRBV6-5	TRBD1	CASRGTGQGYTF	TGTGCCAGCAGGGGGACAGGGCAAGGCTACACCTTC
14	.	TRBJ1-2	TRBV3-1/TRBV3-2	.	CASSHLGRADGYTF	TGTGCCAGCAGCCACCTGGGCAGGGCTGATGGCTACACCTTC
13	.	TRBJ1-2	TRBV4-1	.	CASRTQGTYGYTF	TGCGCCAGCAGAACCCAGGGAACCTATGGCTACACCTTC
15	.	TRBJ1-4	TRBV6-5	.	CASASLQGHGEKLFF	TGTGCCAGCGCGTCACTCCAAGGGCACGGTGAAAAACTGTTTTTT
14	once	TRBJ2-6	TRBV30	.	CAWSAGSGANVLTF	TGTGCCTGGAGTGCCGGGTCTGGGGCCAACGTCCTGACTTTC
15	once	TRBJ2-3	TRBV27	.	CASSLGYFSTDTQYF	TGTGCCAGCAGTTTAGGCTACTTTAGCACAGATACGCAGTATTTT
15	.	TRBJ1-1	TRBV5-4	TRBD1	CASSRGTGGSTEAFF	TGTGCCAGCAGCCGCGGGACAGGGGGCAGTACTGAAGCTTTCTTT
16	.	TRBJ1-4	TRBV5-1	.	CASSTLGPQANEKLFF	TGCGCCAGCAGCACCCTGGGCCCCCAAGCTAATGAAAAACTGTTTTTT
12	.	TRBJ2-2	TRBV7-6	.	CASSHPTGELFF	TGTGCCAGCAGCCATCCCACCGGGGAGCTGTTTTTT
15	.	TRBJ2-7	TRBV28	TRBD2	CASSSGTSDSYEQYF	TGTGCCAGCAGTTCCGGGACTAGCGACTCCTACGAGCAGTACTTC
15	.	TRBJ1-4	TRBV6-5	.	CASSYSGGFGEKLFF	TGTGCCAGCAGTTACTCTGGGGGGTTTGGCGAAAAACTGTTTTTT
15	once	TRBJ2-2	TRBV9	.	CASSVGRRNTGELFF	TGTGCCAGCAGCGTAGGCAGGAGGAACACCGGGGAGCTGTTTTTT
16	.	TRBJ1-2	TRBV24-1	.	CATSDPGTSTNYGYTF	TGTGCCACCAGTGACCCCGGGACGTCTACTAACTATGGCTACACCTTC
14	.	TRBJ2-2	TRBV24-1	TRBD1	CATSGAGGGGELFF	TGTGCCACCAGTGGGGCAGGGGGCGGCGGGGAGCTGTTTTTT
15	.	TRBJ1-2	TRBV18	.	CASSRSGTTNYGYTF	TGTGCCAGCTCACGATCCGGGACGACTAACTATGGCTACACCTTC
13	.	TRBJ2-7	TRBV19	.	CASSPQGSYEQYF	TGTGCCAGTAGTCCTCAGGGCTCCTACGAGCAGTACTTC
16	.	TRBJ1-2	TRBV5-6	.	CASSLGQRKTNYGYTF	TGTGCCAGCAGCTTGGGGCAGAGAAAAACTAACTATGGCTACACCTTC
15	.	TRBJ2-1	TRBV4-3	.	CASSQVVSASREQFF	TGCGCCAGCAGCCAAGTTGTTTCGGCCTCGCGGGAGCAGTTCTTC
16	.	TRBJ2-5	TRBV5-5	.	CASSLSSRGGLETQYF	TGTGCCAGCAGCTTGAGTTCCCGTGGGGGCTTGGAGACCCAGTACTTC
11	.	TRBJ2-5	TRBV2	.	CASIRLETQYF	TGTGCCAGCATCCGGTTGGAGACCCAGTACTTC
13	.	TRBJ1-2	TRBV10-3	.	CAISESGVGGYTF	TGTGCCATCAGTGAGTCGGGGGTAGGTGGCTACACCTTC
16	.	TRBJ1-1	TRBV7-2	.	CASSFQPRGLWGEAFF	TGTGCCAGCAGCTTTCAACCGAGGGGTCTGTGGGGTGAAGCTTTCTTT
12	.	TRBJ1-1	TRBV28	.	CASSLRIGGAFF	TGTGCCAGCAGTTTAAGGATAGGGGGAGCTTTCTTT
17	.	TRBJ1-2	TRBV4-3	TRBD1	CASSQVGQGATFYGYTF	TGCGCCAGCAGCCAAGTGGGACAGGGGGCAACCTTCTATGGCTACACCTTC
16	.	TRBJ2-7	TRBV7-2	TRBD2	CASSLGLAGAPYEQYF	TGTGCCAGCAGCTTGGGACTAGCGGGCGCCCCCTACGAGCAGTACTTC
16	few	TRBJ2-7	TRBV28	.	CASSSTAGRGQYEQYF	TGTGCCAGCAGTTCAACCGCGGGGAGGGGGCAGTACGAGCAGTACTTC
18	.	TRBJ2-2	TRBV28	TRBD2	CASSLAPSGTGYTGELFF	TGTGCCAGCAGTTTAGCCCCAAGCGGGACGGGGTACACCGGGGAGCTGTTTTTT
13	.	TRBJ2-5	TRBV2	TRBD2	CASIPGGVETQYF	TGTGCCAGCATACCGGGGGGAGTGGAGACCCAGTACTTC
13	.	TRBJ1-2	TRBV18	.	CASSQDSNYGYTF	TGTGCCAGCTCACAGGACAGCAACTATGGCTACACCTTC
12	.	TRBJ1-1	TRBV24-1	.	CAASSQNTEAFF	TGTGCCGCCTCAAGCCAGAACACTGAAGCTTTCTTT
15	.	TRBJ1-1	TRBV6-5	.	CASSYSYYGATEAFF	TGTGCCAGCAGTTACTCGTACTACGGGGCCACTGAAGCTTTCTTT
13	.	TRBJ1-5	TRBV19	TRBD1	CGSTGGGGQPQHF	TGTGGCTCGACAGGGGGCGGCGGGCAGCCCCAGCATTTT
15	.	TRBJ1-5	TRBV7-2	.	CASSFSTGINQPQHF	TGTGCCAGCAGCTTCTCAACAGGGATAAACCAGCCCCAGCATTTT
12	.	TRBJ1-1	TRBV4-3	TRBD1	CASRQGSTEAFF	TGCGCCAGCAGACAGGGGAGCACTGAAGCTTTCTTT
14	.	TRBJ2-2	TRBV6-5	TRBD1	CAGSKTGGTGELFF	TGTGCCGGAAGTAAGACAGGGGGGACCGGGGAGCTGTTTTTT
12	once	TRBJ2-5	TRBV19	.	CANEDIQETQYF	TGTGCCAATGAGGATATCCAAGAGACCCAGTACTTC
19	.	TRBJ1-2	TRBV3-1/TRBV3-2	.	CASSQDLGPFPTFNYGYTF	TGTGCCAGCAGCCAAGATCTGGGGCCCTTCCCAACTTTTAACTATGGCTACACCTTC
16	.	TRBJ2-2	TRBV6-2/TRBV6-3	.	CASSYSRQTNTGELFF	TGTGCCAGCAGTTACTCCCGACAGACGAACACCGGGGAGCTGTTTTTT
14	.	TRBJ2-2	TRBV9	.	CASSVGGVTGELFF	TGTGCCAGCAGCGTAGGTGGGGTCACCGGGGAGCTGTTTTTT
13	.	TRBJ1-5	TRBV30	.	CAWSVEGFQPQHF	TGTGCCTGGAGTGTAGAGGGTTTCCAGCCCCAGCATTTT
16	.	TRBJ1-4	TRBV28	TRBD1	CASSFLGTVWIEKLFF	TGTGCCAGCAGTTTCCTCGGGACAGTCTGGATTGAAAAACTGTTTTTT
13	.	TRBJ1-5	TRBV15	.	CATSRDTVMPQHF	TGTGCCACCAGCAGAGATACGGTGATGCCCCAGCATTTT